One and the same sample provided the 15 T cell receptor beta chains below, sequenced in a study of radiotherapy plus CTLA-4 blockade in lung cancer. The method was immunoSEQ multiplex PCR; TCRdb's version includes in-frame clones alone and lacks a portion of them. The sample has roughly 120,000 clones, around 75% seen once; the top ten hold 4% to 6%. Sequences were derived from peripheral blood, sampled from a patient treated with radiotherapy plus ipilimumab. These receptors were collected from a human donor with non-small cell lung cancer who had a partial response to radiotherapy plus ipilimumab.

The chain links TRBV28 to TRBJ1-2, with D hard to call. V was pared by 5 bases and J by 3 bases, with 10 bases between. Germline CDR1 is MDHEN and CDR2 is SYDVKM. This CDR3 contains 13 residues. The CDR3 is CASSPRFHYGYTF. Here the CDR3 DNA reads TGTGCCAGCAGTCCGCGTTTTCACTATGGCTACACCTTC.

V and J are TRBV28 and TRBJ1-2, with TRBD1 identical over 8 bases. Looked up from germline, CDR1 is MDHEN and CDR2 is SYDVKM. V lost 4 bases and J lost 4; bases outside the gene matches: 5. The CDR3 is made up of 14 amino acids. The CDR3 loop is CASSSGQGRYGYTF. The DNA for the CDR3 is TGTGCCAGCAGTTCCGGACAGGGCCGCTATGGCTACACCTTC.

The chain is built from TRBV4-1 and TRBJ1-3; D gene uncertain. The CDR3 runs 17 residues. Per the germline V gene, CDR1 is MGHRA and CDR2 is YSYEKL. Deletions cut 0 bases from V and 7 bases from J, with 19 bases between. The CDR3 spells CASSQEGRPSGLNTIYF. The CDR3 DNA follows: TGCGCCAGCAGCCAAGAAGGCAGGCCAAGCGGATTGAACACCATATATTTT.

This clone occurred a few times. The V and J genes are TRBV7-2 and TRBJ1-4; 7 nucleotides match TRBD1. The germline gives CDR1 SGHTA, CDR2 FQGNSA. V lost 5 bases to trimming and J lost 11 bases; unmatched junction nucleotides: 8. The CDR3 has 13 residues. The CDR3: CASSANRDSKLFF. CDR3 nucleotide sequence: TGTGCCAGCAGCGCTAATAGGGACAGCAAACTGTTTTTT.

The rearrangement joins TRBV6-1 to TRBJ1-3; tentative D call: TRBD1 (6 bases). The CDR3 spans 14 residues. Per germline, CDR1 MNHNS and CDR2 SASEGT. Trimming shortened V by 3 bases and J by 8 bases, and 14 bases separated the two germline ends. The CDR3 loop is CASSDRQAVDTIYF. The CDR3 nucleotides are TGTGCCAGCAGTGATAGACAGGCGGTGGACACCATATATTTT.

The V gene is TRBV18, the J gene TRBJ1-1, with D uncertain. The CDR3 loop spans 15 amino acids. In germline, CDR1 is KGHSH, CDR2 LQKENI. Trimming stripped 2 bases from V and 0 bases from J, with 10 bases between. The CDR3 DNA follows: TGTGCCAGCTCACCATCAACAGTCATGAACACTGAAGCTTTCTTT. Its translation: CASSPSTVMNTEAFF.

The chain links TRBV28 to TRBJ1-2; TRBD1 aligns across 8 bases. The ends lost 6 bases at V and 1 base at J; junction bases unmatched: 1. The CDR3 is made up of 13 amino acids. In germline, CDR1 is MDHEN, CDR2 SYDVKM. CDR3 bases: TGTGCCAGCAGACAGGGGGTTAACTATGGCTACACCTTC. The encoded protein is CASRQGVNYGYTF.

This chain connects TRBV5-1 to TRBJ2-1; 8 nucleotides align to TRBD2. Germline CDR1 reads SGHRS; CDR2 reads YFSETQ. This CDR3 contains 16 residues. V was clipped by 5 bases and J by 0 bases; unmatched bases: 7. DNA for the CDR3: TGCGCCAGCAGTCGGGGGAGCGGGAGCTCCTACAATGAGCAGTTCTTC. Protein sequence: CASSRGSGSSYNEQFF.

This clone was seen more than once but under ten times. The chain uses TRBV6-6 and TRBJ2-7, with TRBD2 matching over 10 bases. V gave up 5 bases and J gave up 3 bases; unmatched junction bases: 1. Germline V gene sequence: CDR1 MNHNY, CDR2 SVGAGI (reference sequence). The CDR3 sequence is 13 residues long. Here the CDR3 reads CASSIAGGYEQYV. The CDR3 DNA reads as TGTGCCAGCAGTATAGCGGGAGGCTACGAGCAGTACGTC.

The V and J genes are TRBV6-5 and TRBJ1-5, with TRBD1 identical over 12 bases. This CDR3 spans 16 amino acids. Trimming removed 0 bases from V and 6 bases from J; junction bases left unmatched: 3. Per germline, CDR1 MNHEY and CDR2 SVGAGI. CDR3: CASSYSGTGGGQPQHF. CDR3 nucleotides: TGTGCCAGCAGTTACTCTGGGACAGGGGGCGGTCAGCCCCAGCATTTT.

The rearrangement uses TRBV15 and TRBJ2-1, with 9 bases matching TRBD2. CDR1 LNHNV and CDR2 YYDKDF come from the germline V gene (reference sequence). CDR3 length: 17 amino acids. V shed 0 bases, J shed 5 bases, and the junction held 8 bases outside the gene matches. This chain's CDR3 is CATSRDLGLAWDNEQFF. CDR3 nucleotide sequence: TGTGCCACCAGCAGAGATCTGGGACTAGCATGGGACAATGAGCAGTTCTTC. Complete variable domain (other parts from reference TRBV15 and TRBJ2-1): DAMVIQNPRYQVTQFGKPVTLSCSQTLNHNVMYWYQQKSSQAPKLLFHYYDKDFNNEADTPDNFQSRRPNTSFCFLDIRSPGLGDTAMYLCATSRDLGLAWDNEQFFGPGTRLTVL.

The chain joins TRBV9 to TRBJ1-2; 8 bases match TRBD1. The CDR3 consists of 13 residues. Germline CDR1 SGDLS, CDR2 YYNGEE. V lost 3 bases and J lost 7; bases outside the gene matches: 5. The CDR3 DNA reads as TGTGCCAGCAGCGCGCAGGGGGCGGTTGGCTACACCTTC. As protein: CASSAQGAVGYTF.

This chain joins TRBV30 and TRBJ1-1; TRBD1 might be the D (5 bases). Trimming took 0 bases from V and 4 from J, leaving 24 bases between them. The germline V gene encodes CDR1 GTSNPN and CDR2 SVGIG (reference sequence). This CDR3 comprises 18 residues. In DNA, the CDR3 is TGTGCCTGGAGTGTATTGTCGACAAGGGGTGGCCGTGGCACTGAAGCTTTCTTT. Its translation is CAWSVLSTRGGRGTEAFF.

This chain links TRBV18 with TRBJ2-2; a possible D gene is TRBD1 (5 bases). Germline V gene sequence: CDR1 KGHSH, CDR2 LQKENI. The ends were cut back, 3 bases at V and 6 bases at J, with 14 bases in the middle. The CDR3 length is 15 residues. CDR3 DNA sequence: TGTGCCAGCTCACCTAAAACCAGGGCGGCCGGGGAGCTGTTTTTT. It codes for CASSPKTRAAGELFF.

This clone was counted between two and nine times. This chain uses TRBV5-6 with TRBJ1-2; D is unclear. The germline gives CDR1 SGHDT, CDR2 YYEEEE. The CDR3 extends over 13 amino acids. V lost 6 bases to trimming and J lost 2 bases, with 11 bases between them. CDR3 coding DNA: TGTGCCAGCATCGTTCTCGGGAACTATGGCTACACCTTC. Amino acid sequence: CASIVLGNYGYTF.